Listed below are T cell receptor beta chains from one sample, sequenced in a study of shared clonotypes between healthy human individuals. Generated by immunoSEQ multiplex PCR, the TCRdb table keeps only in-frame clones and is missing some. The sample shows about 480,000 clones, 60% to 80% of them seen only once. Sequenced: PBMCs. The receptors stem from a woman between 40 and 55 years old in good health. Some clones in this sample may be carry-over from other donors' samples. Each CDR3 is given with its conserved first and last residue. A D gene is named only where the DNA matches it firmly. Clone sizes are given selectively: once, few, many, or a class where the clone is expanded.

d_gene	len	v_gene	j_gene	abundance	CDR3aa	CDR3nt
-	15	TRBV10-3	TRBJ2-3	-	CAISVGPSSTDTQYF	TGTGCCATCAGTGTTGGCCCCTCGTCGACAGATACGCAGTATTTT
-	13	TRBV7-3	TRBJ2-2	-	CASSSVNTGELFF	TGTGCCAGCAGCTCAGTTAACACCGGGGAGCTGTTTTTT
TRBD2	16	TRBV18	TRBJ2-5	once	CASSPRAGVRQETQYF	TGTGCCAGCTCACCACGGGCGGGAGTGCGGCAAGAGACCCAGTACTTC
TRBD1	12	TRBV5-4	TRBJ2-7	-	CASSFDRVEQYF	TGTGCCAGCAGCTTTGACAGGGTGGAGCAGTACTTC
TRBD2	16	TRBV28	TRBJ2-7	-	CASGLAGGYYTYEQYF	TGTGCCAGTGGACTAGCGGGAGGGTACTATACCTACGAGCAGTACTTC
-	17	TRBV6-1	TRBJ2-5	many	CASSVSVWGQGGETQYF	TGTGCCAGCAGTGTCTCAGTTTGGGGGCAGGGTGGGGAGACCCAGTACTTC
-	13	TRBV25-1	TRBJ2-7	few	CASSRTETYEQYF	TGTGCCAGCAGCCGGACGGAGACCTACGAGCAGTACTTC
-	15	TRBV21-1	TRBJ1-5	-	CASSNRGFCNQPQHF	TGTGCCAGCAGCAATCGGGGCTTTTGCAATCAGCCCCAGCATTTT
TRBD1	15	TRBV28	TRBJ1-6	-	CASSFPGQGHSPLHF	TGTGCCAGCAGTTTTCCGGGACAGGGGCATTCACCCCTCCACTTT
TRBD1	15	TRBV28	TRBJ2-5	few	CASSGTGDTQETQYF	TGTGCCAGCAGTGGGACAGGGGACACACAAGAGACCCAGTACTTC
-	13	TRBV27	TRBJ1-6	-	CASSLNRDSPLHF	TGTGCCAGCAGCCTAAACAGGGATTCACCCCTCCACTTT
TRBD2	15	TRBV7-6	TRBJ2-3	-	CASSTGTSGADTQYF	TGTGCCAGCAGCACCGGGACTAGCGGAGCAGATACGCAGTATTTT
-	14	TRBV7-2	TRBJ2-7	few	CASTKDYSSYEQYF	TGTGCCAGCACCAAGGACTACTCGTCCTACGAGCAGTACTTC
TRBD1	14	TRBV28	TRBJ1-1	few	CASSLTPGQPEAFF	TGTGCCAGCAGCCTGACCCCGGGACAGCCTGAAGCTTTCTTT